The 3 T cell receptor beta chains below were found in one sample sequenced in a study of regulatory T cells in long-lasting Graves disease. With iRepertoire HTBI primers and Arm-PCR of CDR3 regions, TCR beta libraries were built. One entry per CDR3 protein results from TCRdb running MiXCR on the multiplex PCR reads. The sample yields roughly 250,000 distinct CDR3 sequences, about 17% seen once. The time point was: newly diagnosed GD, antithyroid drugs for less than 3 months. PBMCs were the source of the RNA used for TCR sequencing. The sample was also reused in another study, on T cells in Graves' hyperthyroidism and ophthalmopathy.

Specimen: peripheral blood mononuclear cells (PBMCs), collected at new diagnosis, from a patient treated with antithyroid drugs. All receptors come from a woman in her thirties with Graves disease.

This clonotype was seen ten or more times. The rearrangement joins TRBV2 to TRBJ2-2; TRBD1 matches at 8 bases. The CDR3 totals 14 residues. The J segment lost 1 base and the V segment lost 6 bases, leaving 1 base of the junction unmatched. In germline, CDR1 is SNHLY, CDR2 FYNNEI. As DNA, the CDR3 is TGTGCCAGCAGCAGGGGGCGGAACACCGGGGAGCTGTTTTTT. Protein: CASSRGRNTGELFF.

This chain joins TRBV12-3 or TRBV12-4 and TRBJ2-7; 11 bases agree with TRBD1. This CDR3 has 15 residues. Unmatched junction bases numbered 8, after V lost 6 bases and J lost 4 bases. CDR3 sequence (DNA): TGTGCCAGCAGACCTGGGACAGGGGGAAGGTACGAGCAGTACTTC. Its translation: CASRPGTGGRYEQYF.

This clonotype was recorded at least ten times. The junction differs from germline at one of its ends, possibly a read error. V and J are TRBV5-1 and TRBJ2-2; D is unresolved. The CDR3 sequence is 16 residues long. Germline lookup yields CDR1 SGHRS and CDR2 YFSETQ. This chain's CDR3 is CASSLVSLVVSGELFF. Written as DNA, the CDR3 is TGTGCCAGCAGCTTGGTTTCCTTAGTCGTATCCGGGGAGCTGTTTTTT.